The 26 T cell receptor beta chains below all came from one sample that was sequenced in a study of response to subunit inactivated influenza vaccine. Via MiXCR, TCRdb re-called the RT-PCR reads, giving one row per CDR3 protein. The sample yields roughly 500,000 distinct CDR3 sequences, approximately 24% seen once. These data also formed part of another study, on T cells expressing NK-cell markers. From that paper: As the method of synthesis, 5'RACE template switching with UMIs yielded TCR beta cDNA.

Sequences were derived from CD4+ T cells sorted from PBMCs, sampled 12 days after vaccination. The receptors originated from a man between 50 and 59 years old who received an inactivated influenza vaccine.

The chain has TRBV7-9 and TRBJ1-1, with a weak D call TRBD1 (5 bases). CDR3 length: 13 residues. Germline assignment: CDR1 SEHNR and CDR2 FQNEAQ (reference sequence). V was clipped by 1 base and J by 11 bases, with 14 bases between them. The CDR3 sequence is CASSLDLQGWAFF. The CDR3 nucleotides are TGTGCCAGCAGCTTAGATCTCCAGGGTTGGGCTTTCTTT.

DNA for the CDR3: TGTGCCAGCTCTTCACTGGGGTTCACAGATACGCAGTATTTT. Translation gives CASSSLGFTDTQYF. The chain is built from TRBV7-2 and TRBJ2-3; D unclear. CDR3 length equals 14 residues. Between the trimmed V and J ends, which lost 8 bases and 2 bases, there was a span of 14 bases. Germline CDR1 reads SGHTA; CDR2 reads FQGNSA.

This clonotype showed up just a few times. The chain has TRBV20-1 and TRBJ2-7, with D perhaps being TRBD1 or TRBD2 (5 bases each). V lost 1 base and J 3 bases, leaving 10 bases between the germline ends. This CDR3 is built from 13 residues. CDR1 and CDR2 from the germline V gene are DFQATT and SNEGSKA (reference sequence). CDR3 region: CSARVGTHYEQYF. As DNA, the CDR3 is TGCAGTGCTAGAGTTGGGACCCACTACGAGCAGTACTTC.

This chain uses TRBV5-1 with TRBJ2-5, with D uncertain. The germline V gene has CDR1 SGHRS and CDR2 YFSETQ. This CDR3 has 13 residues. Trimming removed 5 bases from V and 1 base from J, with 9 bases in between. The chain's CDR3 is CASRYEAQETQYF. CDR3 nucleotide sequence: TGCGCCAGCAGGTACGAAGCCCAAGAGACCCAGTACTTC.

The CDR3 DNA follows: TGTGCCAGCAGCGTAGTTGTGGGGAGAGCAGATACGCAGTATTTT. Translation gives CASSVVVGRADTQYF. The chain links TRBV9 to TRBJ2-3, with a tentative D call TRBD2 (5 bases). Germline-derived CDR1 and CDR2 are SGDLS and YYNGEE. The V and J ends lost 0 bases and 4 bases respectively, with 12 bases between them. This CDR3 is built from 15 residues.

This clonotype has just a few counts. The chain recombines TRBV10-3 with TRBJ2-7; D gene uncertain. Germline V gives CDR1 ENHRY, CDR2 SYGVKD. The CDR3 runs 15 residues. Trimming took 0 bases from V and 2 from J, leaving 11 bases between them. The CDR3 nucleotides read TGTGCCATCAGTGAGTCTCGGGCTGGAACCTACGAGCAGTACTTC. This codes for CAISESRAGTYEQYF.

This clonotype was seen only a few times. The rearrangement links TRBV18 to TRBJ2-5; no clear D. The CDR3 has 14 residues. The germline V and J ends were trimmed by 0 bases and 3 bases, with 8 bases remaining between them. The germline gives CDR1 KGHSH, CDR2 LQKENI. The CDR3 bases are TGTGCCAGCTCACCACCCGCCCAGAAAGAGACCCAGTACTTC. The encoded protein is CASSPPAQKETQYF.

The chain combines TRBV20-1 with TRBJ2-3, with D perhaps matching TRBD1 (6 bases). Germline CDR1 and CDR2: DFQATT and SNEGSKA (reference sequence). This CDR3 has 14 residues. V lost 4 bases to trimming and J lost 0 bases, with 11 bases between them. DNA for the CDR3: TGCAGTGCTAAACTACAGGGAAGCACAGATACGCAGTATTTT. Its translation is CSAKLQGSTDTQYF.

This clonotype showed up many times. The chain joins TRBV28 to TRBJ1-5; D may be TRBD1 (5 bases). Germline CDR1 MDHEN, CDR2 SYDVKM. The germline V and J ends were trimmed by 6 bases and 6 bases, with 9 bases remaining between them. The CDR3 length is 12 residues. This chain's CDR3 is CASRRGIQPQHF. CDR3 DNA: TGTGCCAGCAGACGGGGGATTCAGCCCCAGCATTTT.

The sample holds a few counts of this clonotype. CDR3 in amino acids: CASSQVTSTEAFF. The CDR3 nucleotides read TGTGCCAGCAGCCAAGTGACGAGCACTGAAGCTTTCTTT. The V and J genes are TRBV4-2 and TRBJ1-1; D gene uncertain. Trimming took 1 base from V and 4 from J, leaving 7 bases between them. Germline V lookup: CDR1 LGHNA, CDR2 YNFKEQ. The CDR3 is 13 residues long.

This clonotype was seen a few times. The chain couples TRBV27 to TRBJ2-1; 12 bases align to TRBD2. This CDR3 contains 17 residues. Germline CDR1 is MNHEY and CDR2 is SMNVEV (reference sequence). The V segment lost 5 bases and the J segment 3 bases; nucleotides outside the gene matches: 8. CDR3 nucleotide sequence: TGTGCCAGCAGTCTGCCAAAGACTAGCGGGAGCTACAATGAGCAGTTCTTC. Translation: CASSLPKTSGSYNEQFF.

The genes are TRBV20-1 and TRBJ1-4; 7 nucleotides match TRBD1. Germline V lookup: CDR1 DFQATT, CDR2 SNEGSKA (reference sequence). Germline trimming cut 3 bases from V and 5 bases from J; bases unmatched to any gene: 3. CDR3 size: 13 residues. The CDR3 here is CSASSGQNEKLFF. In DNA form, the CDR3 reads TGCAGTGCTAGTTCGGGACAGAATGAAAAACTGTTTTTT.

V is TRBV6-5 and J is TRBJ2-1; TRBD2 might be the D (7 bases). The CDR3 totals 15 residues. The V end lost 2 bases, the J end lost 7 bases, and 15 bases lay between the germline ends. Germline loops: CDR1 MNHEY, CDR2 SVGAGI. CDR3 in amino acids: CASSYASRGANEQFF. Here the CDR3 DNA reads TGTGCCAGCAGTTACGCATCTCGGGGGGCGAATGAGCAGTTCTTC.

In its sample, this clonotype was seen a few times. The rearrangement uses TRBV6-5 and TRBJ2-7, with 11 bases aligning to TRBD2. V dropped 0 bases and J dropped 4; count of bases not matched to a gene: 14. CDR1 and CDR2 from the germline V gene are MNHEY and SVGAGI. The CDR3 covers 19 residues. CDR3 sequence: CASSYSNPRLAGSRYEQYF. The CDR3 DNA reads as TGTGCCAGCAGTTACTCGAACCCCCGACTAGCGGGAAGCAGGTACGAGCAGTACTTC.

This chain uses TRBV5-5 with TRBJ2-1; unclear D gene. The germline V gene has CDR1 SGHKS and CDR2 YYEKEE (reference sequence). The ends were cut back, 4 bases at V and 0 bases at J, with 8 bases in the middle. The CDR3 is 14 residues long. CDR3 bases: TGTGCCAGCAGCCTAATAGGCTCCTACAATGAGCAGTTCTTC. Protein: CASSLIGSYNEQFF.

The V gene is TRBV20-1, the J gene TRBJ2-1, with D possibly matching TRBD2 (6 bases). The CDR3 contains 15 residues. Germline-derived CDR1 and CDR2 are DFQATT and SNEGSKA (reference sequence). V was shortened by 1 base and J by 5 bases, with 15 bases between the two germline ends. This CDR3 is CSARAGSLANNEQFF. The CDR3 nucleotides are TGCAGTGCTAGAGCAGGCAGCCTAGCGAACAATGAGCAGTTCTTC.

This clonotype appeared a few times. The chain joins TRBV27 to TRBJ2-1; 14 nucleotides match TRBD2. With 0 bases clipped from V and 9 bases from J, the junction kept 7 bases outside the gene matches. CDR1 is MNHEY and CDR2 is SMNVEV in the germline V gene (reference sequence). This CDR3 spans 17 amino acids. CDR3: CASSLSLTSGRAAEQFF. The CDR3 nucleotides read TGTGCCAGCAGTTTATCCCTGACTAGCGGGAGGGCCGCTGAGCAGTTCTTC.

In this sample, this clonotype turned up a few times. The chain has TRBV6-2 or TRBV6-3 and TRBJ2-3, with 10 positions matching TRBD2. V was clipped by 4 bases and J by 1 base; unmatched bases: 8. This CDR3 is 17 amino acids long. CDR1 is MNHEY and CDR2 is SVGEGT in the germline V gene. As DNA, the CDR3 is TGTGCCAGCAGTTCTAGCTGGGGGACTAGCGGCACAGATACGCAGTATTTT. Translation: CASSSSWGTSGTDTQYF.

This clonotype turned up a few times. A read error may produce the germline difference seen at one junction end. J is TRBJ2-5 and V is TRBV7-2; 11 bases agree with TRBD1. This CDR3 is built from 12 residues. Germline assignment: CDR1 SGHTA and CDR2 FQGNSA. The CDR3 nucleotides are TGTGCCAGCAGCTCCGGACAGGGGGCCCTTCACTTC. Translating gives CASSSGQGALHF.

The V gene is TRBV7-6, the J gene TRBJ2-5; 15 nucleotides line up with TRBD2. Germline V gene sequence: CDR1 SGHVS, CDR2 FNYEAQ. J was trimmed by 4 bases and V by 6 bases; bases with no gene match: 6. This CDR3 has 16 residues. CDR3 sequence reads: CASSHRGLAGGETQYF. DNA for the CDR3: TGTGCCAGCAGTCACAGGGGACTAGCGGGAGGAGAGACCCAGTACTTC. Full variable domain (rest looked up from reference TRBV7-6 and TRBJ2-5): GAGVSQSPRYKVTKRGQDVALRCDPISGHVSLYWYRQALGQGPEFLTYFNYEAQQDKSGLPNDRFSAERPEGSISTLTIQRTEQRDSAMYRCASSHRGLAGGETQYFGPGTRLLVL.

This clonotype was observed a few times. The chain couples TRBV5-1 to TRBJ2-7; TRBD1 agrees at 7 bases. Trimming removed 3 bases from V and 4 bases from J; junction bases left unmatched: 7. From germline, CDR1 is SGHRS and CDR2 YFSETQ. The CDR3 contains 14 residues. The CDR3 coding sequence is TGCGCCAGCAGCTCCACAGGGGAAGCGTACGAGCAGTACTTC. Amino acid sequence: CASSSTGEAYEQYF.

V gene TRBV3-1 combines with J gene TRBJ2-7; D assignment may be TRBD1 or TRBD2 (6 bases each). Germline assignment: CDR1 LGHDT and CDR2 YNNKEL (reference sequence). The CDR3 totals 19 residues. Trimming removed 4 bases from V and 5 bases from J, with 30 bases in between. The CDR3 loop reads CASSPVVGGLSGMANEQYF. The CDR3 nucleotides read TGTGCCAGCAGCCCAGTAGTGGGGGGCTTGTCTGGTATGGCTAACGAGCAGTACTTC.

The chain combines TRBV7-9 with TRBJ2-7; 13 bases align to TRBD2. Trimming at V came to 5 bases and at J to 4 bases, leaving 8 bases not matched to a gene. Per germline, CDR1 SEHNR and CDR2 FQNEAQ (reference sequence). This CDR3 is 16 amino acids long. The CDR3 DNA follows: TGTGCCAGCAGCCCGCCAGGACTAGCGGGGGTTTACGAGCAGTACTTC. This translates into CASSPPGLAGVYEQYF.

This chain connects TRBV6-1 to TRBJ2-7; 7 bases match TRBD1. Trimming took 10 bases from V and 6 from J; bases not matched to a gene: 12. Germline V gives CDR1 MNHNS, CDR2 SASEGT. The CDR3 has 13 amino acids. The CDR3 DNA follows: TGTGCCACCATCCTGAGGACAGGCGGCGAGCAGTACTTC. It translates to CATILRTGGEQYF.

This clonotype was detected only a few times. The CDR3 spells CASSQGRAHSYEQYF. In DNA, the CDR3 is TGTGCCAGCAGCCAAGGGAGGGCCCACTCCTACGAGCAGTACTTC. This chain links TRBV11-2 with TRBJ2-7; TRBD2 agrees at 7 bases. This CDR3 has 15 amino acids. Per the germline V gene, CDR1 is SGHAT and CDR2 is FQNNGV. Germline trimming cut 5 bases from V and 0 bases from J; bases unmatched to any gene: 7.

J is TRBJ2-7 and V is TRBV29-1; D may be TRBD1 (5 bases). V was pared by 7 bases and J by 0 bases, with 10 bases between. Germline CDR1 and CDR2: SQVTM and ANQGSEA. There are 12 residues in the CDR3. The CDR3 sequence: CSGRTSSYEQYF. The CDR3 DNA reads as TGCAGCGGGCGGACAAGCTCCTACGAGCAGTACTTC.